This entry lists 17 T cell receptor beta chains sequenced from one sample in a study of blood T cell repertoires in COVID-19. The protocol was immunoSEQ multiplex PCR, while the TCRdb copy is restricted to in-frame clones and leaves out a portion. Of approximately 82,000 clones in the sample, about four fifths were seen once. Material: peripheral blood. The receptors come from a woman aged 60 to 75 with acute or convalescent COVID-19.

The chain couples TRBV7-2 to TRBJ2-7; D is unclear. Germline CDR1 is SGHTA and CDR2 is FQGNSA. V was pared by 4 bases and J by 1 base, with 11 bases between. The CDR3 length is 14 residues. The CDR3 coding sequence is TGTGCCAGCAGCTACCCAGGCAGTTCCTACGAGCAGTACTTC. Its translation: CASSYPGSSYEQYF.

The DNA for the CDR3 is TGTGCCAGCTCACCACCGGGCAACACTGAAGCTTTCTTT. Translated, it gives CASSPPGNTEAFF. The gene calls are TRBV18 and TRBJ1-1; D remains unclear. Germline V gene sequence: CDR1 KGHSH, CDR2 LQKENI. This CDR3 region has 13 residues. V gave up 0 bases and J gave up 2 bases, with 4 bases separating them.

The genes are TRBV12-5 and TRBJ1-6; D ambiguous. The germline V and J ends were trimmed by 7 bases and 0 bases, with 13 bases remaining between them. Germline CDR1 is LGHNT and CDR2 is FRNRAP. This CDR3 comprises 16 residues. For the CDR3, the DNA is TGTGCTAGTGCCCCCGGAGGGAGCTCCTATAATTCACCCCTCCACTTT. Protein: CASAPGGSSYNSPLHF.

This chain connects TRBV5-1 to TRBJ1-2; the D is unclear. Per germline, CDR1 SGHRS and CDR2 YFSETQ. V was trimmed by 4 bases and J by 6 bases, leaving 10 bases between them. CDR3 length: 12 residues. CDR3 protein: CASSRGPDGYTF. The CDR3 DNA sequence: TGCGCCAGCAGCCGAGGGCCAGATGGCTACACCTTC.

This chain connects TRBV6-6 to TRBJ1-3; D is perhaps TRBD1 (6 bases). Germline lookup yields CDR1 MNHNY and CDR2 SVGAGI (reference sequence). The CDR3 is 15 amino acids. Between the trimmed V and J ends, which lost 0 bases and 0 bases, there was a span of 6 bases. The CDR3 sequence: CASSYSQGSGNTIYF. The CDR3 DNA reads TGTGCCAGCAGTTACTCACAGGGCTCTGGAAACACCATATATTTT.

The chain combines TRBV6-5 with TRBJ1-3, with TRBD1 matching over 8 bases. Per the germline V gene, CDR1 is MNHEY and CDR2 is SVGAGI. V lost 7 bases, J lost 8 bases, and 7 bases stayed unmatched. The CDR3 is made up of 13 amino acids. The chain's CDR3 is CASKTTGEDTIYF. Here the CDR3 DNA reads TGTGCCAGCAAGACGACAGGGGAGGACACCATATATTTT.

V and J are TRBV7-2 and TRBJ2-1; the match to TRBD2 covers 10 bases. V lost 0 bases and J lost 6; bases outside the gene matches: 2. The CDR3 loop spans 15 amino acids. The germline V gene encodes CDR1 SGHTA and CDR2 FQGNSA. CDR3 in amino acids: CASSLAGLAANEQFF. The CDR3 DNA follows: TGTGCCAGCAGCTTAGCCGGACTAGCGGCCAATGAGCAGTTCTTC.

The V and J genes are TRBV3-1 (or the pseudogene TRBV3-2) and TRBJ1-4; 7 bases map to TRBD1. V gave up 0 bases and J gave up 5 bases; unmatched junction bases: 6. CDR3 length equals 16 residues. Germline V gene sequence: CDR1 LGHDT, CDR2 YNNKEL (reference sequence). The CDR3 nucleotides are TGTGCCAGCAGCCAAGATCGTCGACAGGGAAATGAAAAACTGTTTTTT. It codes for CASSQDRRQGNEKLFF.

V gene TRBV5-1 combines with J gene TRBJ2-2; TRBD2 matches 10 bases. The CDR3 consists of 16 residues. Germline CDR1 and CDR2: SGHRS and YFSETQ. V lost 1 base, J lost 3 bases, and 3 bases stayed unmatched. The CDR3 coding sequence is TGCGCCAGCAGCTTGACAGCGGGAGGGTACACCGGGGAGCTGTTTTTT. As protein: CASSLTAGGYTGELFF.

DNA of the CDR3: TGTGCCTGGAGTGTAAGGGACAGGGCAAGAGAGCAGTACTTC. The encoded protein is CAWSVRDRAREQYF. This chain connects TRBV30 to TRBJ2-7, with 9 bases aligning to TRBD1. V shed 0 bases and J 7 bases; nucleotides not matched to a gene: 7. Germline V gene lookup returns CDR1 GTSNPN and CDR2 SVGIG (reference sequence). The CDR3 has 14 residues.

The chain couples TRBV30 to TRBJ1-6; D is ambiguous. CDR3 length equals 15 residues. Looked up from germline, CDR1 is GTSNPN and CDR2 is SVGIG (reference sequence). Between the trimmed V and J ends, which lost 2 bases and 4 bases, there was a span of 12 bases. The CDR3 region is CAWSSRRAYNSPLHF. Written as DNA, the CDR3 is TGTGCCTGGAGTTCACGTAGAGCTTATAATTCACCCCTCCACTTT.

The gene calls are TRBV3-1 (or the pseudogene TRBV3-2) and TRBJ2-7, with 8 bases identical to TRBD2. Germline V gene data show CDR1 as LGHDT and CDR2 as YNNKEL (reference sequence). V lost 3 bases, J lost 1 base, and 2 bases stayed unmatched. The CDR3 loop spans 14 amino acids. CDR3: CASSQSGRSYEQYF. The CDR3 nucleotides read TGTGCCAGCAGCCAGAGCGGGAGATCCTACGAGCAGTACTTC.

The rearrangement uses TRBV25-1 and TRBJ1-3; D not certain. Germline values: CDR1 MGHDK, CDR2 SYGVNS. The ends were cut back, 5 bases at V and 5 bases at J, with 13 bases in the middle. The CDR3 is 14 amino acids. The CDR3 is CASSQSSLRNTIYF. CDR3 nucleotides: TGTGCCAGCAGTCAGTCTTCCCTGAGAAACACCATATATTTT.

The chain employs TRBV6-5 and TRBJ1-2; the match to TRBD1 covers 7 bases. V gave up 4 bases and J gave up 2 bases; unmatched junction bases: 7. The CDR3 has 15 residues. Per the germline V gene, CDR1 is MNHEY and CDR2 is SVGAGI. The CDR3 loop reads CASSSPGQKNYGYTF. CDR3 nucleotides: TGTGCCAGCAGTTCACCGGGACAGAAGAACTATGGCTACACCTTC.

A note on this clone: The junction departs from germline at one end; a sequencing error may be responsible. V and J are TRBV19 and TRBJ1-1; D unclear. The CDR3 is made up of 13 amino acids. Looked up from germline, CDR1 is LNHDA and CDR2 is SQIVND (reference sequence). For the CDR3, the DNA is TGTGTCAGTAAGGTAACAGAAGACACTGAAGCTTTCTTT. Translated: CVSKVTEDTEAFF.

About this clone: The junction shows a germline mismatch at one end, possibly a read error. The chain links TRBV7-7 to TRBJ2-5; TRBD1 matches 8 bases. From germline, CDR1 is SSHAT and CDR2 FNYEAQ (reference sequence). The CDR3 is 14 amino acids. In nucleotides, the CDR3 is TGTGCTAGCAGCTTCCAGACAGGGGAAGAGACCCAGTACTTC. It translates to CASSFQTGEETQYF.

A few counts support this clone. The rearrangement links TRBV6-1 to TRBJ1-6; TRBD1 agrees at 9 bases. V trimming: 2 bases; J trimming: 6 bases; junction bases outside the gene matches: 11. CDR3 length equals 18 residues. CDR1 is MNHNS, CDR2 SASEGT, per germline. The CDR3 DNA is TGTGCCAGCAGTGAAACCCCGACAGGGGGTAGATTTAATTCACCCCTCCACTTT. This sequence encodes CASSETPTGGRFNSPLHF.